This T cell receptor (beta chain) was sequenced during a study of blood T cell repertoires in COVID-19 (dated by TCRdb to 2020 to 2022). Regarding the complete study: Samples covering the acute and convalescent phases of COVID-19 were provided by collaborators in the United States, Italy and Spain. The material from the prospective study consisted of cDNA or gDNA derived from T cells, B-cell-depleted T cells, or PBMCs. Subjects who had been exposed to COVID-19, were actively infected with it, or had recovered from it provided the deeply sampled blood TCRbeta repertoires that made up the dataset. The repertoires were released in a freely available public database meant as a resource for research on the immune response to SARS-CoV-2. Samples came from the ongoing ImmuneRACE study (first 160 participants) plus 1,254 subjects from 6 global collaborators. Nearly every sample came with metadata listing a de-identified subject ID, COVID-19 status, age in years and sex. HLA class I and class II types, where available, came from metadata supplied by the sample provider rather than from assay-based typing. The paper's findings and limits, for the study overall: Clinical and demographic metadata were provided uncurated, with the amount varying by source and participant.

With respect to this clone: There is no known antigen for this receptor. One base away there is no much larger clone; base qualities are not given.

Each collaborating institution followed its own protocols to collect whole blood in K2EDTA tubes. For TCRbeta analysis, collaborators shipped samples as frozen whole blood, isolated PBMCs, or DNA extracted from either of those sample types. Germline trimming amounts to 6 bases on V and 7 bases on J, with 9 as the count of junction bases outside the gene matches. Inclusive of the bounding cysteine and phenylalanine, the CDR3 is 15 residues long. The DNA shown is the 45-base CDR3, in frame from base 1. CDR1 and CDR2 were assigned from the germline V gene as MDHEN and SYDVKM. The immunoSEQ Assay, a bias-controlled multiplex PCR, was used to amplify TCRbeta CDR3 regions from genomic DNA. The authors processed their data as follows. The number of nucleated cells in each sample was estimated by amplification of reference gene primers within the assay. To quantify the absolute abundance of each unique TCRbeta CDR3 rearrangement, sequence reads were collapsed and filtered. Productive Simpson clonality was computed per sample as the square root of Simpson's diversity index over productive rearrangements. Here the immuneACCESS table is served through TCRdb, limited to in-frame sequences with V and J called. Missing clones are a known gap in these copies; in checked studies unresolved V genes cover under half, and the rest lacks a known reason. The V and J calls and clone size are taken from that table; D and trimming were inferred from the DNA. The sample has 250,000 to 300,000 clones on record, about 82% of them singletons. Together, the top ten hold approximately 5.1% of the sample.

The rearranged segments are TRBV28 and TRBJ2-1; 10 bases in the junction line up with TRBD2. The TCR comes from a man aged 50 or older with active or convalescent COVID-19. Sequencing used peripheral blood. The DNA sequence reads TGTGCCAGCAGCCGACCGGGACTAGCGATTAATGAGCAGTTCTTC. This codes for CASSRPGLAINEQFF.